Below, 12 T cell receptor beta chains from the same sample are listed, as sequenced in a study of response to subunit inactivated influenza vaccine. TCRdb used MiXCR to reprocess the RT-PCR reads, holding one entry per CDR3 protein. Among about 180,000 distinct CDR3 sequences listed, 7.5% to 10% were seen once. This sample comprised non-naive T cells sorted from PBMCs, obtained on the day of vaccination. All receptors come from a man aged 45 to 65 who received an inactivated influenza vaccine.

J is TRBJ2-7 and V is TRBV6-2 or TRBV6-3; no clear D. Trimming cost V 3 bases and J 2 bases, with 11 bases left between them. The length of the CDR3 is 14 residues. Germline V gene sequence: CDR1 MNHEY, CDR2 SVGEGT. The CDR3 protein is CASSYVGSAYEQYF. The CDR3, as DNA: TGTGCCAGCAGTTATGTGGGCAGCGCCTACGAGCAGTACTTC.

The V gene is TRBV24-1, the J gene TRBJ2-1; the D gene is possibly TRBD2 (6 bases). Trimming removed 3 bases from V and 0 bases from J, with 11 bases in between. This CDR3 contains 16 residues. Germline V gene data show CDR1 as KGHDR and CDR2 as SFDVKD. The CDR3 protein is CATSDPGTDSYNEQFF. The CDR3 DNA sequence: TGTGCCACCAGTGATCCCGGGACTGACTCCTACAATGAGCAGTTCTTC.

This clonotype was detected only a few times. The V and J genes are TRBV6-2 or TRBV6-3 and TRBJ2-7; D possibly corresponds to TRBD1 (5 bases). The CDR3 is 13 residues long. Germline V lookup: CDR1 MNHEY, CDR2 SVGEGT. V was pared by 8 bases and J by 0 bases, with 11 bases between. The CDR3 DNA sequence: TGTGCCAGCGTCCAGGACATCTCCTACGAGCAGTACTTC. It is translated as CASVQDISYEQYF.

Remarks on this clonotype: At one of its ends the junction is not consistent with the germline gene, which may arise from a read error. The chain joins TRBV20-1 to TRBJ2-2, with no clear D. Germline CDR1 is DFQATT and CDR2 is SNEGSKA (reference sequence). The CDR3 has 17 amino acids. CDR3 nucleotides: TGCTGTGCTAGACCTCGTTTTAGGAAATCGAACACCGGGGAGCTGTTTTTT. It yields the protein CCARPRFRKSNTGELFF.

This clonotype turned up a few times. The chain uses TRBV4-2 and TRBJ1-5; D gene ambiguous. CDR1 and CDR2 from the germline V gene are LGHNA and YNFKEQ. The germline V and J ends were trimmed by 4 bases and 3 bases, with 7 bases remaining between them. This CDR3 comprises 13 residues. The CDR3 protein is CASSPETNQPQHF. In DNA form, the CDR3 reads TGTGCCAGCAGCCCAGAGACCAATCAGCCCCAGCATTTT.

This clonotype has at least ten counts. The J gene is TRBJ2-5, the V gene TRBV2; D unclear. Looked up from germline, CDR1 is SNHLY and CDR2 is FYNNEI. The CDR3 covers 16 residues. V was clipped by 4 bases and J by 7 bases, with 22 bases between them. The CDR3 nucleotides are TGTGCCAGCAGTGTCGATCCAGCTAATACCAAAGGGACCCAGTACTTC. Protein product: CASSVDPANTKGTQYF. The variable domain in full, with the rest retrieved from reference TRBV2 and TRBJ2-5, is EPEVTQTPSHQVTQMGQEVILRCVPISNHLYFYWYRQILGQKVEFLVSFYNNEISEKSEIFDDQFSVERPDGSNFTLKIRSTKLEDSAMYFCASSVDPANTKGTQYFGPGTRLLVL.

Ten or more counts support this clonotype. The chain employs TRBV24-1 and TRBJ1-2; no definite D call. Trimming stripped 4 bases from V and 4 bases from J, with 12 bases between. CDR3 length equals 14 residues. CDR1 KGHDR and CDR2 SFDVKD come from the germline V gene. CDR3 amino acids: CATSEASQSYGYTF. CDR3 coding DNA: TGTGCCACCAGTGAGGCTTCCCAGTCCTATGGCTACACCTTC.

The chain recombines TRBV4-2 with TRBJ2-7; D perhaps matches TRBD1 (6 bases). Germline V gene sequence: CDR1 LGHNA, CDR2 YNFKEQ. This CDR3 spans 15 amino acids. V lost 1 base, J lost 2 bases, and 12 bases lay in between. CDR3 sequence (DNA): TGTGCCAGCAGCCAAGTTTCTGGACAGACCTACGAGCAGTACTTC. This sequence encodes CASSQVSGQTYEQYF.

V usage is TRBV23-1 and J usage is TRBJ2-1, with 7 positions matching TRBD2. TRBV23-1 is noted as an ORF with a role that remains uncertain. The CDR3 loop spans 16 amino acids. The trim removed 0 bases at V and 6 bases at J, leaving 8 bases unmatched. CDR3 coding DNA: TGCGCCAGCAGTCAATCTCAGCGGGATTCGATCAATGAGCAGTTCTTC. Protein product: CASSQSQRDSINEQFF.

This chain connects TRBV11-3 to TRBJ1-5; D is undetermined. From germline, CDR1 is SGHNT and CDR2 YENEEA. The CDR3 has 15 residues. Trimming took 3 bases from V and 6 from J, leaving 15 bases between them. CDR3 sequence: CASSLGGVSGQPQHF. The CDR3, as DNA: TGTGCCAGCAGCTTGGGCGGGGTATCCGGTCAGCCCCAGCATTTT.

This clonotype occurred many times. The J gene is TRBJ2-7, the V gene TRBV5-1; the match to TRBD1 covers 7 bases. The V gene's germline CDR1 is SGHRS and CDR2 YFSETQ. V trimming: 4 bases; J trimming: 6 bases; junction bases outside the gene matches: 7. The CDR3 consists of 13 residues. The DNA of the CDR3 is TGCGCCAGCAGCCTGGACAGGAATAGCGAGCAGTACTTC. Protein: CASSLDRNSEQYF.

This clonotype turned up a few times. This chain uses TRBV10-3 with TRBJ1-5; 11 bases fit TRBD1. The CDR3 length is 15 residues. After removal of 3 bases from V and 7 bases from J, the junction contained 5 bases not matched to a gene. Germline loops: CDR1 ENHRY, CDR2 SYGVKD. This chain's CDR3 is CAISEGQGAGQPQHF. Here the CDR3 DNA reads TGTGCCATCAGTGAAGGACAGGGGGCTGGACAGCCCCAGCATTTT.